This T cell receptor beta chain was found in a study of control samples from healthy donors and cancer patients. The CDR3 sequence is 17 residues long. Trimming took 5 bases from V and 4 from J; bases not matched to a gene: 12. Looked up from germline, CDR1 is SGHVS and CDR2 is FQNEAQ. The repertoire was sequenced with immunoSEQ multiplex PCR; TCRdb's copy has only in-frame clones and lacks some. The sample includes over 90,000 clones, around 92% of them seen just once. The sample was blood. This clonotype was sampled from a woman aged 18-29 years in good health. The gene calls are TRBV7-8 and TRBJ2-1, with 9 bases matching TRBD2. In DNA form, the CDR3 reads TGTGCCAGCAGCCGGGGGGGGCGGGAGGGCCTATACAATGAGCAGTTCTTC. This gives the protein CASSRGGREGLYNEQFF.